This TCR beta chain comes out of a study of beta chain features in type 1 diabetes. The study reverse transcribed the entire isolated RNA, so it sequenced expressed TCRB transcripts. Using immunoSEQ multiplex PCR, the repertoire was profiled, and TCRdb retains in-frame clones only, with some absent. The sample shows 310,000 or so clones, approximately 10% of them seen only once. Study-wide points: PCR might pick shorter templates more often, in the same way for patients and controls.

A word on this clone: Its antigen is unknown.

With 6 bases removed from V and 3 bases from J, the gap between germline ends came to 13 bases. Germline lookup yields CDR1 SNHLY and CDR2 FYNNEI. CDR3 length equals 14 residues. This chain links TRBV2 with TRBJ2-3; the D gene is possibly TRBD2 (7 bases). The TCR comes from a young woman in good health. Source material: naive CD4+ T cells from blood. The CDR3 is CASRLRGLTDTQYF. CDR3 bases: TGTGCCAGCAGATTGCGGGGGCTGACAGATACGCAGTATTTT.